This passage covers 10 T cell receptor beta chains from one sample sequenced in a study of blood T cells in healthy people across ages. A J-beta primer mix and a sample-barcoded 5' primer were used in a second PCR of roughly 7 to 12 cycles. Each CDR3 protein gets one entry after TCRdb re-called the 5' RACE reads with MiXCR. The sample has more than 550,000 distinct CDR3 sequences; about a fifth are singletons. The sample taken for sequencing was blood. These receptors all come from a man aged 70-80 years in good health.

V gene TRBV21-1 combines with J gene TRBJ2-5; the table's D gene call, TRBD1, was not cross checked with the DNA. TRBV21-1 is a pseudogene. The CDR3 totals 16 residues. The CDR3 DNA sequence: TGTGCCAGCAGCAAAGTGCGGGGGGGACGCCAAGAGACCCAGTACTTC. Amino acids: CASSKVRGGRQETQYF.

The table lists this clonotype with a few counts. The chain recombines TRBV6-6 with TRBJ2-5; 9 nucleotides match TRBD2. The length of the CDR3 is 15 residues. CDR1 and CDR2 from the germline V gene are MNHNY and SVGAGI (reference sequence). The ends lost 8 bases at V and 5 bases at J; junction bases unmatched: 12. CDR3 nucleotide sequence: TGTGCCAGCGGATCTAGCGGGGTCCCCCGTGAGACCCAGTACTTC. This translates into CASGSSGVPRETQYF.

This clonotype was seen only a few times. The CDR3 nucleotides read TGTGCCAGCAGCCTCTCCCCGGGGGGGCGCAATCAGCCCCAGCATTTT. This gives the protein CASSLSPGGRNQPQHF. This chain connects TRBV6-5 to TRBJ1-5; the D gene is possibly TRBD1 (6 bases). Germline CDR1 and CDR2: MNHEY and SVGAGI. V gave up 6 bases and J gave up 2 bases, with 17 bases separating them. The CDR3 spans 16 residues.

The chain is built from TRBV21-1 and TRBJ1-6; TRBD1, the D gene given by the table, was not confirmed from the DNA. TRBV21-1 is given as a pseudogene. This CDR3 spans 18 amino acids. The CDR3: CASSKGGQGSSYNSPLHF. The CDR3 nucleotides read TGTGCCAGCAGCAAGGGCGGACAGGGGAGCTCCTATAATTCACCCCTCCACTTT.

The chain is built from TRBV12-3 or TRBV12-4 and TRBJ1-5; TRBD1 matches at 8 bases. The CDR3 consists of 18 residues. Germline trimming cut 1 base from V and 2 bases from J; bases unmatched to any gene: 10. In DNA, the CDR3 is TGTGCCAGCAGTTTAGGGAGGACAGGGACTTCGGGCAATCAGCCCCAGCATTTT. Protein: CASSLGRTGTSGNQPQHF.

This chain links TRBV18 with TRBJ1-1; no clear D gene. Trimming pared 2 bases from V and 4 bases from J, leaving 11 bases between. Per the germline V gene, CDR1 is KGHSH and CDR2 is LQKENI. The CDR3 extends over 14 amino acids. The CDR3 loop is CASSPTTVPTEAFF. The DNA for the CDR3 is TGTGCCAGCTCACCAACCACAGTGCCCACTGAAGCTTTCTTT.

CDR3: CASSLDPTFNQPQHF. The CDR3 DNA reads as TGTGCCAGCAGCTTAGATCCCACATTCAATCAGCCCCAGCATTTT. This rearrangement joins TRBV11-2 to TRBJ1-5, with D hard to call. CDR3 length equals 15 residues. With 0 bases removed from V and 3 bases from J, the gap between germline ends came to 9 bases. The V gene's germline CDR1 is SGHAT and CDR2 FQNNGV.

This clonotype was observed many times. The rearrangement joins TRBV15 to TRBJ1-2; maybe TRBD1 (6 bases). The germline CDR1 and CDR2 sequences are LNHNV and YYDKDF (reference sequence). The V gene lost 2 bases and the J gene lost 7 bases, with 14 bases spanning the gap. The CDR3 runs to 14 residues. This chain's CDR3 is CATSRLEDSGGYTF. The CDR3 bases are TGTGCCACCAGCAGACTCGAGGACAGCGGTGGCTACACCTTC.

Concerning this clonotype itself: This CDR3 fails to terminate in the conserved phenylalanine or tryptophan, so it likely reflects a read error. The CDR3 sequence: CASSLGGQPNTEAFL. CDR3 DNA sequence: TGCGCCAGCAGCTTGGGGGGACAGCCGAACACTGAAGCTTTCCTT. V gene TRBV5-1 combines with J gene TRBJ1-1; TRBD1 agrees at 7 bases. The germline CDR1 and CDR2 sequences are SGHRS and YFSETQ. CDR3 length: 15 amino acids. J lost 1 base, V lost 0 bases, and 3 bases had no gene match.

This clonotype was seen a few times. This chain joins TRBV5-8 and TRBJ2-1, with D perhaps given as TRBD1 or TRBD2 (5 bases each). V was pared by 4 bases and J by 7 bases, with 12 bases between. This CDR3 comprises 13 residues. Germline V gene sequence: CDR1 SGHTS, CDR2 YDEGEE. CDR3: CASSKGPRNEQFF. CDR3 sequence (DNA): TGTGCCAGCAGCAAGGGACCTCGAAATGAGCAGTTCTTC.